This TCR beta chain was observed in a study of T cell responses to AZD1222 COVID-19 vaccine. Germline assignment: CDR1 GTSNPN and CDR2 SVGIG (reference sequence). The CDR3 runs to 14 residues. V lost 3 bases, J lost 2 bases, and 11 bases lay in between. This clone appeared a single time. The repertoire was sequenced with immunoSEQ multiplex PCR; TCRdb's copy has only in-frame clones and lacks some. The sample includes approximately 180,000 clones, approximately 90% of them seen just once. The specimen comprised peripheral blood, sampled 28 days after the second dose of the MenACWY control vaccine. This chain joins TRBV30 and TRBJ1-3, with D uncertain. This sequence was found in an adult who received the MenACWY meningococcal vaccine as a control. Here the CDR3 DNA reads TGTGCCTGGAGCCCGAGGATTACTGGAAACACCATATATTTT. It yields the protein CAWSPRITGNTIYF.